The 17 T cell receptor beta chains below come from one sample, sequenced in a study of a mutant IDH1 vaccine in newly diagnosed glioma. No cognate antigen is known for these TCRs. This sample's time point: week 11, during vaccination. With topical imiquimod, each dose of the vaccine consisted of 300 ug of mutant IDH1 20-mer peptide. Data came from immunoSEQ multiplex PCR; TCRdb stores just in-frame clones and leaves some out. The data hold around 26,000 clones, with roughly two thirds observed a single time. Sequencing was performed on peripheral blood mononuclear cells (PBMCs), taken from a glioma patient whose treatment included an IDH1 peptide vaccine. The receptors derive from a man between 18 and 35 years old with glioma. Some clones in this sample may be carry-over from other donors' samples.

The CDR3: CASSQETSGRSGANVLTF. CDR3 DNA sequence: TGCGCCAGCAGCCAAGAGACTAGCGGGCGCTCTGGGGCCAACGTCCTGACTTTC. The V gene is TRBV4-3, the J gene TRBJ2-6; 10 nucleotides match TRBD2. The germline gives CDR1 LGHNA, CDR2 YSLEER. J lost 0 bases, V lost 0 bases, and 2 bases had no gene match. This CDR3 has 18 residues.

CDR3 residues: CASSQDRYDGEQYF. Written as DNA, the CDR3 is TGTGCCAGCAGCCAAGATCGCTACGATGGCGAGCAGTACTTC. The V and J genes are TRBV14 and TRBJ2-7, with no clear D. Germline CDR1 is SGHDN and CDR2 is FVKESK. The CDR3 extends over 14 amino acids. Trimming took 0 bases from V and 6 from J, leaving 12 bases between them.

V and J are TRBV5-1 and TRBJ2-5; either TRBD1 or TRBD2 may fit D (5 bases each). The CDR3 sequence is 14 residues long. V shed 0 bases and J shed 2 bases, with 8 bases lying between them. Looked up from germline, CDR1 is SGHRS and CDR2 is YFSETQ. The CDR3 coding sequence is TGCGCCAGCAGCTTGGTGGGACGGCAAGAGACCCAGTACTTC. Encoded protein: CASSLVGRQETQYF.

This chain joins TRBV5-1 and TRBJ1-5, with D hard to call. The V and J ends lost 0 bases and 7 bases respectively, with 11 bases between them. The CDR3 loop spans 14 amino acids. Germline V lookup: CDR1 SGHRS, CDR2 YFSETQ. This chain's CDR3 is CASSLETMGQPQHF. Here the CDR3 DNA reads TGCGCCAGCAGCTTGGAGACGATGGGACAGCCCCAGCATTTT.

The chain is built from TRBV28 and TRBJ1-4; no reliable D call. CDR1 is MDHEN and CDR2 is SYDVKM in the germline V gene. V lost 6 bases and J lost 2, with 16 bases in between. CDR3 size: 16 residues. CDR3 loop: CASSPVPRETNEKLFF. The CDR3, as DNA: TGTGCCAGCAGCCCGGTACCCCGGGAGACTAATGAAAAACTGTTTTTT.

This chain uses TRBV4-3 with TRBJ2-3; D not resolved. Trimming removed 1 base from V and 2 bases from J, with 7 bases in between. The CDR3 length is 14 residues. The germline V gene encodes CDR1 LGHNA and CDR2 YSLEER. CDR3 loop: CASSQVLTTDTQYF. The CDR3 nucleotides are TGCGCCAGCAGCCAAGTCCTAACCACAGATACGCAGTATTTT.

This clone was detected only once. V gene TRBV7-9 combines with J gene TRBJ1-6; D is perhaps TRBD1 (5 bases). This CDR3 contains 14 residues. Trimming left V 6 bases short and J 8 bases short, with 14 bases between. From germline, CDR1 is SEHNR and CDR2 FQNEAQ (reference sequence). CDR3 amino acids: CASSRDPGDSPLHF. CDR3 bases: TGTGCCAGCAGTCGGGACCCCGGGGATTCACCCCTCCACTTT.

The chain joins TRBV5-6 to TRBJ1-2; D remains unclear. This CDR3 is built from 15 residues. The germline V gene encodes CDR1 SGHDT and CDR2 YYEEEE. V was trimmed by 0 bases and J by 3 bases, leaving 12 bases between them. The CDR3 spells CASSLVEGLHYGYTF. The CDR3 DNA follows: TGTGCCAGCAGCTTGGTCGAGGGCTTACACTATGGCTACACCTTC.

This clone was picked up a small number of times. The CDR3 sequence is CSVLGGYGYTF. CDR3 nucleotides: TGCAGCGTTTTGGGAGGGTATGGCTACACCTTC. This chain uses TRBV29-1 with TRBJ1-2; D ambiguous. The CDR3 is 11 residues long. The germline V and J ends were trimmed by 5 bases and 5 bases, with 9 bases remaining between them. Germline CDR1 is SQVTM and CDR2 is ANQGSEA.

The genes are TRBV5-1 and TRBJ1-2; D not resolved. Trimming pared 0 bases from V and 8 bases from J, leaving 2 bases between. The CDR3 is 10 residues long. Germline lookup yields CDR1 SGHRS and CDR2 YFSETQ. The CDR3 DNA reads as TGCGCCAGCAGCTTGGAGGGCTACACCTTC. Translating gives CASSLEGYTF.

This chain uses TRBV15 with TRBJ2-4; D unclear. The length of the CDR3 is 14 residues. In germline, CDR1 is LNHNV, CDR2 YYDKDF (reference sequence). Trimming shortened V by 5 bases and J by 6 bases, and 14 bases separated the two germline ends. CDR3 coding DNA: TGTGCCACCAGCTCGAGGACCGGACGAAACATTCAGTACTTC. This encodes CATSSRTGRNIQYF. The full variable domain, completed using reference TRBV15 and TRBJ2-4, is DAMVIQNPRYQVTQFGKPVTLSCSQTLNHNVMYWYQQKSSQAPKLLFHYYDKDFNNEADTPDNFQSRRPNTSFCFLDIRSPGLGDTAMYLCATSSRTGRNIQYFGAGTRLSVL.

The chain uses TRBV5-4 and TRBJ2-7; 7 bases line up with TRBD2. Germline CDR1 and CDR2: SGHNT and YYREEE (reference sequence). The CDR3 totals 14 residues. Trimming at V came to 4 bases and at J to 2 bases, leaving 6 bases not matched to a gene. CDR3 sequence (DNA): TGTGCCAGCAGCCCCGGACTAGGGACCTACGAGCAGTACTTC. Protein sequence: CASSPGLGTYEQYF.

The chain couples TRBV4-2 to TRBJ2-2, with 7 bases aligning to TRBD1. J was trimmed by 6 bases and V by 0 bases; bases with no gene match: 13. From germline, CDR1 is LGHNA and CDR2 YNFKEQ. The CDR3 has 18 residues. The CDR3: CASSQDRRAETGSGELFF. Written as DNA, the CDR3 is TGTGCCAGCAGCCAAGATAGACGGGCTGAGACAGGGTCCGGGGAGCTGTTTTTT.

The chain links TRBV28 to TRBJ2-1, with a weak D call TRBD2 (5 bases). This CDR3 has 15 amino acids. The V end was cut by 2 bases, the J end by 0 bases, with 8 bases between. The germline V gene has CDR1 MDHEN and CDR2 SYDVKM. CDR3 protein: CASSLGGLSYNEQFF. The CDR3 coding sequence is TGTGCCAGCAGTTTAGGCGGACTCTCCTACAATGAGCAGTTCTTC. Filled out from reference TRBV28 and TRBJ2-1, the complete variable domain reads DVKVTQSSRYLVKRTGEKVFLECVQDMDHENMFWYRQDPGLGLRLIYFSYDVKMKEKGDIPEGYSVSREKKERFSLILESASTNQTSMYLCASSLGGLSYNEQFFGPGTRLTVL.

V is TRBV19 and J is TRBJ2-7, with 10 bases lining up with TRBD1. The CDR3 totals 14 residues. Per germline, CDR1 LNHDA and CDR2 SQIVND (reference sequence). Trimming took 5 bases from V and 4 from J; bases not matched to a gene: 5. This CDR3 is CASSLGTGVYEQYF. In nucleotides, the CDR3 is TGTGCCAGTAGTCTCGGGACAGGGGTATACGAGCAGTACTTC.

The V gene is TRBV5-1, the J gene TRBJ2-7, with D perhaps TRBD2 (6 bases). Germline V gives CDR1 SGHRS, CDR2 YFSETQ. This CDR3 spans 14 amino acids. Between the trimmed V and J ends, which lost 4 bases and 2 bases, there was a span of 13 bases. The CDR3 DNA reads as TGCGCCAGCAGCGCAAGCGGGCTCACCTACGAGCAGTACTTC. Its protein is CASSASGLTYEQYF.

The J gene is TRBJ1-3, the V gene TRBV12-5; D is ambiguous. Trimming left V 1 base short and J 6 bases short, with 7 bases between. The V gene's germline CDR1 is LGHNT and CDR2 FRNRAP. This CDR3 has 13 amino acids. For the CDR3, the DNA is TGTGCTAGTGGTTTGGCCTGGGAAAACACCATATATTTT. Amino acids: CASGLAWENTIYF.